The rows below give T cell receptor beta chains drawn from one sample of a study of T-cell reconstitution after alpha-beta-depleted transplantation in children. One entry per CDR3 protein, called by TCRdb with MiXCR from the PCR reads. The sample includes around 700,000 distinct CDR3 sequences, around 13% of them seen just once. The material sequenced was PBMCs, taken before TCRalphabeta/CD19-depleted stem cell transplant. The receptors come from a girl aged 2-10 years with congenital amegakaryocytic thrombocytopenia, due to receive a stem cell transplant. Both conserved end residues are part of each CDR3. A D gene is named only where the DNA matches it firmly. The size entry is marked missing in some rows and otherwise reads once, few, many or a size class.

v_gene: TRBV19
d_gene: TRBD1
j_gene: TRBJ2-3
abundance: NA
CDR3nt: TGTGCCAGTAGTTCCGACTCCCGACAGGGGGAATACACAGATACGCAGTATTTT
CDR3aa: CASSSDSRQGEYTDTQYF

v_gene: TRBV12-3/TRBV12-4
d_gene: NA
j_gene: TRBJ2-3
abundance: many
CDR3nt: TGTGCCAGCGGGGGAGAAGTTGATACGCAGTATTTT
CDR3aa: CASGGEVDTQYF

v_gene: TRBV29-1
d_gene: TRBD2
j_gene: TRBJ2-1
abundance: many
CDR3nt: TGCAGCGGTTTTAGCGGGAACTACAATGAGCAGTTCTTC
CDR3aa: CSGFSGNYNEQFF

v_gene: TRBV12-3/TRBV12-4
d_gene: NA
j_gene: TRBJ2-2
abundance: NA
CDR3nt: TGTGCCAGCAGGAAAGGGGTAGTCGCCGGGGAGCTGTTTTTT
CDR3aa: CASRKGVVAGELFF

v_gene: TRBV5-1
d_gene: NA
j_gene: TRBJ2-2
abundance: NA
CDR3nt: TGCGCCAGCAGATCCCCCGGAGAGAACACCGGGGAGCTGTTTTTT
CDR3aa: CASRSPGENTGELFF

v_gene: TRBV20-1
d_gene: NA
j_gene: TRBJ2-7
abundance: many
CDR3nt: TGCAGTGCTATAAGGGGGTCCTACGAGCAGTACTTC
CDR3aa: CSAIRGSYEQYF

v_gene: TRBV19
d_gene: NA
j_gene: TRBJ1-1
abundance: NA
CDR3nt: TGTGCCAGCGTTCGGGGGAACACTGAAGCTTTCTTT
CDR3aa: CASVRGNTEAFF

v_gene: TRBV29-1
d_gene: NA
j_gene: TRBJ2-5
abundance: NA
CDR3nt: TGCAGCGCTGTTAGGGCGGGGAGACAAGAGACCCAGTACTTC
CDR3aa: CSAVRAGRQETQYF

v_gene: TRBV9
d_gene: NA
j_gene: TRBJ2-3
abundance: many
CDR3nt: TGTGCCAGCAGCCTTGGCAGGGCATACACAGATACGCAGTATTTT
CDR3aa: CASSLGRAYTDTQYF

v_gene: TRBV28
d_gene: NA
j_gene: TRBJ1-6
abundance: many
CDR3nt: TGTGCCAGCAGTCCATCCGCTAATTCACCCCTCCACTTT
CDR3aa: CASSPSANSPLHF

v_gene: TRBV12-3/TRBV12-4
d_gene: TRBD2
j_gene: TRBJ2-3
abundance: NA
CDR3nt: TGTGCCAGCACAAGACTAGCGGCTAGCACAGATACGCAGTATTTT
CDR3aa: CASTRLAASTDTQYF

v_gene: TRBV20-1
d_gene: NA
j_gene: TRBJ1-5
abundance: NA
CDR3nt: TGCAGTGCTATATCATTTGCGGGGGGCAATCAGCCCCAGCATTTT
CDR3aa: CSAISFAGGNQPQHF

v_gene: TRBV5-1
d_gene: TRBD2
j_gene: TRBJ2-7
abundance: many
CDR3nt: TGCGCCAGCAGCTTGTTTGGGACTATCTCCTACGAGCAGTACTTC
CDR3aa: CASSLFGTISYEQYF

v_gene: TRBV5-1
d_gene: TRBD2
j_gene: TRBJ2-1
abundance: few
CDR3nt: TGCGCCAGCAATTTTTTAGCGGGGTCCAATGAGCAGTTCTTC
CDR3aa: CASNFLAGSNEQFF

v_gene: TRBV3-1
d_gene: NA
j_gene: TRBJ2-3
abundance: few
CDR3nt: TGTGCCAGCAGCCAAGAATCCGGCTACATAGATACGCAGTATTTT
CDR3aa: CASSQESGYIDTQYF

v_gene: TRBV4-1
d_gene: TRBD2
j_gene: TRBJ2-1
abundance: few
CDR3nt: TGCGCCAGCAGCCAAGAGGGGGTGGGCGGGACTACCTCCTACAATGAGCAGTTCTTC
CDR3aa: CASSQEGVGGTTSYNEQFF

v_gene: TRBV20-1
d_gene: TRBD2
j_gene: TRBJ2-1
abundance: few
CDR3nt: TGCAGTGCCAGAAGCGGGAGCAGCTCCTACAATGAGCAGTTCTTC
CDR3aa: CSARSGSSSYNEQFF